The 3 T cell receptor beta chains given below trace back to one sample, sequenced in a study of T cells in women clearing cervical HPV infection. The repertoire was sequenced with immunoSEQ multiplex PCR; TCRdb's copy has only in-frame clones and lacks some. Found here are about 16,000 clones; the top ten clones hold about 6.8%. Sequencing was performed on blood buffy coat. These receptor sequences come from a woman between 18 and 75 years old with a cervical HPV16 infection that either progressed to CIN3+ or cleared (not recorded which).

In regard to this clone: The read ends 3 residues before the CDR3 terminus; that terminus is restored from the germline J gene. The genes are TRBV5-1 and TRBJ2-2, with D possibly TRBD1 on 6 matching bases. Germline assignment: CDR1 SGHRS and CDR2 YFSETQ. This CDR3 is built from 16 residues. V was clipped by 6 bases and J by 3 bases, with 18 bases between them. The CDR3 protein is CASTENGRGDTGELFF. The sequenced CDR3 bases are TGCGCCAGCACTGAGAATGGCAGGGGCGACACCGGGGAG.

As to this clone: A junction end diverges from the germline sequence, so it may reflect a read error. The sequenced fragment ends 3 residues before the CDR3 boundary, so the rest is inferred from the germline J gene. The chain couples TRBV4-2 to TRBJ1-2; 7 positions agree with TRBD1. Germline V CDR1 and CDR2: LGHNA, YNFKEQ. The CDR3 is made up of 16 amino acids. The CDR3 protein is CASSQDPAGGSYGYTF. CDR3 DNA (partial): TGCGCCAGCAGCCAAGACCCGGCAGGGGGTTCCTATGGC.

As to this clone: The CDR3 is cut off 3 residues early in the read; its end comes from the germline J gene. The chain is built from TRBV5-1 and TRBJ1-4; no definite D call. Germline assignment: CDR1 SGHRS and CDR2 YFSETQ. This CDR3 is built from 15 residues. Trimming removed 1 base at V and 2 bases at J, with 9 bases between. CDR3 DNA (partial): TGCGCCAGCAGCTTGCAGCGATCTACTAATGAAAAA. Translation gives CASSLQRSTNEK. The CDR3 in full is CASSLQRSTNEKLFF.